These 19 T cell receptor beta chains came from one sample sequenced in a study of T cell responses to AZD1222 COVID-19 vaccine. Assay used: immunoSEQ multiplex PCR; TCRdb lists only in-frame clones, some missing. The sample yields about 110,000 clones, just over 85% seen once. The specimen comprised peripheral blood, sampled on day 0 of AZD1222 vaccination. The receptors here all came from an adult in good health.

This clone was seen only a few times. J is TRBJ1-2 and V is TRBV7-9; D may be TRBD1 (6 bases). The V end was cut by 7 bases, the J end by 0 bases, with 15 bases between. The CDR3 covers 15 residues. CDR1 SEHNR and CDR2 FQNEAQ come from the germline V gene (reference sequence). The CDR3 DNA reads as TGTGCCAGCACCACCGGACAGCTCACTAACTATGGCTACACCTTC. Translating it yields CASTTGQLTNYGYTF.

A single count supports this clone. Written as DNA, the CDR3 is TGTGCCAGCAGCGAGGGACGGAAGAACACTGAAGCTTTCTTT. As protein: CASSEGRKNTEAFF. This chain connects TRBV5-5 to TRBJ1-1, with TRBD1 as a possible D gene (5 bases). The V end was cut by 4 bases, the J end by 1 base, with 11 bases between. Germline loops: CDR1 SGHKS, CDR2 YYEKEE (reference sequence). This CDR3 has 14 amino acids.

DNA of the CDR3: TGTGCCAGCAGTGACGAGCGGGATAGCTACAATGAGCAGTTCTTC. It translates to CASSDERDSYNEQFF. V is TRBV6-4 and J is TRBJ2-1; 7 bases line up with TRBD2. The length of the CDR3 is 15 residues. Germline loops: CDR1 MRHNA, CDR2 SNTAGT. The V gene end was trimmed by 2 bases and the J gene end by 3 bases; junction bases not matched to a gene: 4.

The chain links TRBV3-1 (or the pseudogene TRBV3-2) to TRBJ1-6; D call uncertain. This CDR3 spans 15 amino acids. Germline V gene sequence: CDR1 LGHDT, CDR2 YNNKEL (reference sequence). Deletions cut 4 bases from V and 2 bases from J, with 9 bases between. CDR3 coding DNA: TGTGCCAGCAGCCCCCCCCTTGCCTATAATTCACCCCTCCACTTT. It yields the protein CASSPPLAYNSPLHF.

This chain joins TRBV29-1 and TRBJ2-2, with a tentative D call TRBD2 (6 bases). Germline assignment: CDR1 SQVTM and CDR2 ANQGSEA. This CDR3 has 13 amino acids. Trimming took off 5 bases at V and 7 bases at J, with 14 bases between the two ends. CDR3 nucleotides: TGCAGCGTTCGGAGGGTTCGGGACGGGGAGCTGTTTTTT. Translating gives CSVRRVRDGELFF.

The chain combines TRBV19 with TRBJ1-4; D is perhaps TRBD1 (5 bases). Germline assignment: CDR1 LNHDA and CDR2 SQIVND (reference sequence). V dropped 8 bases and J dropped 3 bases, with 10 bases sitting between them. CDR3 length: 13 amino acids. CDR3 bases: TGTGCCAGTGGCAGGGCGGCTAATGAAAAACTGTTTTTT. Translation: CASGRAANEKLFF.

The chain recombines TRBV28 with TRBJ1-4; 7 nucleotides line up with TRBD1. The CDR3 extends over 14 amino acids. Germline-derived CDR1 and CDR2 are MDHEN and SYDVKM. V lost 7 bases and J lost 12; bases outside the gene matches: 14. This CDR3 is CASTPGQVSRELFF. In DNA, the CDR3 is TGTGCCAGCACCCCCGGACAGGTCTCTAGAGAACTGTTTTTT.

This clone was found once. V and J are TRBV28 and TRBJ1-4; no firm D call. The V end lost 2 bases, the J end lost 7 bases, and 8 bases lay between the germline ends. CDR1 and CDR2 from the germline V gene are MDHEN and SYDVKM. There are 13 residues in the CDR3. The CDR3 sequence: CASSLGGFEKLFF. CDR3 bases: TGTGCCAGCAGTTTAGGAGGGTTTGAAAAACTGTTTTTT.

CDR3 amino acids: CASSLTGTSPEQFF. The CDR3 coding sequence is TGTGCCAGCAGCTTAACCGGGACTAGCCCCGAGCAGTTCTTC. The V call is TRBV11-3, the J call TRBJ2-1; 9 bases align to TRBD2. V lost 2 bases to trimming and J lost 10 bases; unmatched junction nucleotides: 6. The germline V gene has CDR1 SGHNT and CDR2 YENEEA. The CDR3 consists of 14 residues. The variable domain in full, completed from reference TRBV11-3 and TRBJ2-1, reads EAGVVQSPRYKIIEKKQPVAFWCNPISGHNTLYWYLQNLGQGPELLIRYENEEAVDDSQLPKDRFSAERLKGVDSTLKIQPAELGDSAVYLCASSLTGTSPEQFFGPGTRLTVL.

The chain joins TRBV7-2 to TRBJ2-7, with 8 bases fitting TRBD2. V gave up 3 bases and J gave up 5 bases; unmatched junction bases: 6. Germline V gives CDR1 SGHTA, CDR2 FQGNSA. The CDR3 sequence is 14 residues long. CDR3 sequence (DNA): TGTGCCAGCAGCTTGGGAGCGGGGGCCGACGAGCAGTACTTC. This gives the protein CASSLGAGADEQYF.

V gene TRBV28 combines with J gene TRBJ1-6; possibly TRBD1 for D (5 bases). Trimming removed 3 bases from V and 14 bases from J, with 14 bases in between. Germline values: CDR1 MDHEN, CDR2 SYDVKM. CDR3 size: 13 residues. CDR3 bases: TGTGCCAGCAGTTTTGGGACCGACACGACCCTCCACTTT. Translated, it gives CASSFGTDTTLHF. The entire variable domain, with the rest obtained from reference TRBV28 and TRBJ1-6, is as follows: DVKVTQSSRYLVKRTGEKVFLECVQDMDHENMFWYRQDPGLGLRLIYFSYDVKMKEKGDIPEGYSVSREKKERFSLILESASTNQTSMYLCASSFGTDTTLHFGNGTRLTVT.

This chain connects TRBV3-1 (or the pseudogene TRBV3-2) to TRBJ1-1; D perhaps matches TRBD1 (5 bases). This CDR3 is 13 amino acids long. V was trimmed by 3 bases and J by 3 bases, leaving 8 bases between them. Germline loops: CDR1 LGHDT, CDR2 YNNKEL (reference sequence). The CDR3 nucleotides read TGTGCCAGCAGCCACGGGGGATACACTGAAGCTTTCTTT. It encodes CASSHGGYTEAFF.

This clone was found once. This chain connects TRBV18 to TRBJ1-1, with D possibly matching TRBD1 (5 bases). The CDR3 is 13 residues long. The ends were cut back, 6 bases at V and 1 base at J, with 9 bases in the middle. CDR1 is KGHSH, CDR2 LQKENI, per germline. This CDR3 is CASSRTGNTEAFF. In DNA form, the CDR3 reads TGTGCCAGCTCTCGCACAGGGAACACTGAAGCTTTCTTT.

This chain links TRBV6-5 with TRBJ1-2; tentative D call: TRBD1 (5 bases). The CDR3 has 14 residues. The V end lost 6 bases, the J end lost 2 bases, and 13 bases lay between the germline ends. Germline-derived CDR1 and CDR2 are MNHEY and SVGAGI. This CDR3 is CASRPGTGNYGYTF. The DNA for the CDR3 is TGTGCCAGCAGACCAGGGACTGGCAACTATGGCTACACCTTC.

The chain combines TRBV3-1 (or the pseudogene TRBV3-2) with TRBJ2-4, with D unresolved. This CDR3 is 13 amino acids long. Trimming took 4 bases from V and 2 from J, leaving 6 bases between them. From germline, CDR1 is LGHDT and CDR2 YNNKEL (reference sequence). CDR3: CASSPNTKNIQYF. The DNA for the CDR3 is TGTGCCAGCAGCCCAAATACCAAAAACATTCAGTACTTC.

This clone was observed once. This chain links TRBV7-9 with TRBJ2-3, with 8 bases fitting TRBD1. The germline gives CDR1 SEHNR, CDR2 FQNEAQ (reference sequence). Trimming at V came to 3 bases and at J to 1 base, leaving 9 bases not matched to a gene. The CDR3 is 17 residues long. In DNA, the CDR3 is TGTGCCAGCAGCTTCCCTCCCGGACAGGGCGGCACAGATACGCAGTATTTT. Translation: CASSFPPGQGGTDTQYF.

J is TRBJ1-5 and V is TRBV12-3 or TRBV12-4; maybe TRBD1 (5 bases). CDR3 size: 12 residues. The V end lost 6 bases, the J end lost 9 bases, and 12 bases lay between the germline ends. The CDR3 loop is CASSRDLSPQHF. CDR3 DNA: TGTGCCAGCAGCCGGGACCTATCGCCCCAGCATTTT.

The chain has TRBV12-3 or TRBV12-4 and TRBJ2-1; D not resolved. V was shortened by 6 bases and J by 2 bases, with 8 bases between the two germline ends. There are 13 residues in the CDR3. In DNA, the CDR3 is TGTGCCAGCAGCCCCGCAGCCTACAATGAGCAGTTCTTC. Translated, it gives CASSPAAYNEQFF.

The rearrangement joins TRBV18 to TRBJ1-1; D call uncertain. The ends were cut back, 2 bases at V and 1 base at J, with 14 bases in the middle. The CDR3 length is 16 residues. The germline V gene encodes CDR1 KGHSH and CDR2 LQKENI. As DNA, the CDR3 is TGTGCCAGCTCACCAGCGTTGGTGGGCCAGAACACTGAAGCTTTCTTT. Amino acid sequence: CASSPALVGQNTEAFF.